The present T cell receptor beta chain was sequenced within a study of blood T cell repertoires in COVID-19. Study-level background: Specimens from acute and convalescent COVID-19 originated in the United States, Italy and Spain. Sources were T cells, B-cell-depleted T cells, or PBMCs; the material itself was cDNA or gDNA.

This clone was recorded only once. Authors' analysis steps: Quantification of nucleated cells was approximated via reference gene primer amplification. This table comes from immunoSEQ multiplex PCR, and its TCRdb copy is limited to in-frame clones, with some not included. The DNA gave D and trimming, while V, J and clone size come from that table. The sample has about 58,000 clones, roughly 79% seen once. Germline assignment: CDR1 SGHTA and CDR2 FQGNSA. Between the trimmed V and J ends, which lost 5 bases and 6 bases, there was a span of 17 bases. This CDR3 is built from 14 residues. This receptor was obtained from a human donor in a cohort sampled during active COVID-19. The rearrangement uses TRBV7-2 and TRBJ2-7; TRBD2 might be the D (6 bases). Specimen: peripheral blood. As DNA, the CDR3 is TGTGCCAGCAGCCCATGGGACTCACACGTCGAGCAGTACTTC. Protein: CASSPWDSHVEQYF.